This entry concerns a single TCR beta chain. Its antigen is not known. CDR1 is MDHEN and CDR2 is SYDVKM in the germline V gene. CDR3 length: 16 residues. Germline trimming cut 5 bases from V and 7 bases from J; bases unmatched to any gene: 13. This entry comes from a study of Ad26.COV2.S vaccination and SARS-CoV-2 variants. Overall study context: It was the COV1001 Ad26.COV2.S trial arm that included the donor.

The method was immunoSEQ multiplex PCR; TCRdb's version includes in-frame clones alone and lacks a portion of them. The repertoire holds about 350,000 clones, with approximately 81% as singletons. The treatment denotes: around 19 received Ad26.COV2.S at low or high dose, single or two shots; a few received placebo; per-sample allocation not given. Collection of samples fell on day 63 after the first vaccine or placebo injection. Recruitment in Boston yielded a donor of adult age, 18-55 years. Overall study results and limits: TCR breadth and depth analyses may have underestimated total T cell responses. Similar non-spike TCR breadth was seen in vaccine and placebo recipients.

This specimen was peripheral blood, taken in a trial of Ad26.COV2.S vaccine versus placebo. The V call is TRBV28, the J call TRBJ1-4; 7 nucleotides align to TRBD1. The receptor was isolated from a person aged 18-60 years who received the Ad26.COV2.S COVID-19 vaccine or a placebo. The CDR3 region is CASSAQSYRGGEKLFF. CDR3 DNA: TGTGCCAGCAGTGCCCAGAGTTACAGGGGTGGTGAAAAACTGTTTTTT.